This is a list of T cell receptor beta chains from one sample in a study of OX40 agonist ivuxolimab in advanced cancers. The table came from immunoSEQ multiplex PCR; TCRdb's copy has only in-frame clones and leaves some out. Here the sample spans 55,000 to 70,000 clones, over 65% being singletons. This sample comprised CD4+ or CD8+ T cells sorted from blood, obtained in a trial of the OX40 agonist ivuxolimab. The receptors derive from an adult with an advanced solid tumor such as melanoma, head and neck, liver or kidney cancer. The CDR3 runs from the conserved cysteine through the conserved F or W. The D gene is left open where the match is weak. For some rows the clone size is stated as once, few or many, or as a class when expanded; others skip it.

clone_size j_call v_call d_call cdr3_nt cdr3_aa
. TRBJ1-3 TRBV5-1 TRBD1 TGCGCCAGCAGCCTACAGGGGGCCACTGGAAACACCATATATTTT CASSLQGATGNTIYF
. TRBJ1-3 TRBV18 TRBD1 TGTGCCAGCTCACCATCGGGACAGGGGGCTTATGGAAACACCATATATTTT CASSPSGQGAYGNTIYF
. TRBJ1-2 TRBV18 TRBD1 TGTGCCAGCTCATCGGGACAGGGAAACTATGGCTACACCTTC CASSSGQGNYGYTF
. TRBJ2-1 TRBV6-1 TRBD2 TGTGCCACACGTAGCGGGAGGTGGGTTGAGCAGTTCTTC CATRSGRWVEQFF
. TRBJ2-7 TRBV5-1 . TGCGCCAGCAGCTCCCCCCCCGGCGGCTCCTACGAGCAGTACTTC CASSSPPGGSYEQYF
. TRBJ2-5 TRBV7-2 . TGTGCCAGCAGCTTAGCGTCGGGGGTCGCAAAGACCCAGTACTTC CASSLASGVAKTQYF
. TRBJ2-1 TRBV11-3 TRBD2 TGTGCCAGCAGCTCAACTAGCGGGAAGTGGGCCAATGAGCAGTTCTTC CASSSTSGKWANEQFF
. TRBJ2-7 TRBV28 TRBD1 TGTGCCAGCCAGGGACAGGGGAAAACTGCCCCCTACGAGCAGTACTTC CASQGQGKTAPYEQYF
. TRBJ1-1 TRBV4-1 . TGCGCCAGCAGCCGATTACGGAGTGTGAGGGTCACTGAAGCTTTCTTT CASSRLRSVRVTEAFF
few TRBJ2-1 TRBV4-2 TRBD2 TGTGCCAGCAGCCGTACCCTAGCGGGAGCATACAATGAGCAGTTCTTC CASSRTLAGAYNEQFF
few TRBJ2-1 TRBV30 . TGTGCCTGGAGTGTCTTCGCAGGGGTGACCTACAATGAGCAGTTCTTC CAWSVFAGVTYNEQFF
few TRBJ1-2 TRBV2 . TGTGCCAGCAGTCCTCGGTATGAGGCCTACCACTTCTATGGCTACACCTTC CASSPRYEAYHFYGYTF
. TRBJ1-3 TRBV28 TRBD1 TGTGCCAGCAGTTTTAGGACAGGGGGCTCTGGAAACACCATATATTTT CASSFRTGGSGNTIYF
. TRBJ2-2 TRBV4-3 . TGCGCCAGCAGGAAGGAGGGGTACGCCGGGGAGCTGTTTTTT CASRKEGYAGELFF
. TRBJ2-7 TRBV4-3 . TGCGCCAGCAGCCACGGACGGGACTACGAGCAGTACTTC CASSHGRDYEQYF
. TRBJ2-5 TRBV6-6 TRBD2 TGTGCCAGCAGTTACTTTACCCCTAGCGGGAGAAAAGCCCAGTACTTC CASSYFTPSGRKAQYF
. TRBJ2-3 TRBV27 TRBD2 TGTGCCAGCAGTTTATCGGGGACTAGCGGGAGAAGTACGCAGTATTTT CASSLSGTSGRSTQYF
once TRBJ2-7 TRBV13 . TGTGCCAGCAGCTTAGGCCAGTACGAGCAGTACTTC CASSLGQYEQYF
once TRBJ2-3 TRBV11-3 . TGTGCCAGCAGCTTATACCAGGGTGCAGATACGCAGTATTTT CASSLYQGADTQYF
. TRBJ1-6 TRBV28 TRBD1 TGTGCCAGCACGGGACAGGGAAATTCACCCCTCCACTTT CASTGQGNSPLHF
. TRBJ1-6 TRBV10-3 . TGTGCCATCAGTGAGGGCAGGTTCATGGAACCCCTCCACTTT CAISEGRFMEPLHF
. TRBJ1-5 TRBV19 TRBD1 TGTGCCAGTAGTATGGACAGGGATCAGCCCCAGCATTTT CASSMDRDQPQHF
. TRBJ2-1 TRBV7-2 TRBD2 TGTGCCAGCAGCTCTCTAGCGGTCTCCTACAATGAGCAGTTCTTC CASSSLAVSYNEQFF
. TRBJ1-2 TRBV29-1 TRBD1 TGCAGCGTTCCTTGGACAGGGGGATTATATGGCTACACCTTC CSVPWTGGLYGYTF
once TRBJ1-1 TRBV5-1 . TGCGCCAGCGGGACCGGGACTTGGGGCACTGAAGCTTTCTTT CASGTGTWGTEAFF
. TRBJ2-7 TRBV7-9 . TGTGCCAGCAGCTTAACGGGGGGTTGGGGGCACGCCTCCTACGAGCAGTACTTC CASSLTGGWGHASYEQYF
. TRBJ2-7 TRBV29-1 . TGCAGCGTTGCAGCCCCATACGAGCAGTACTTC CSVAAPYEQYF
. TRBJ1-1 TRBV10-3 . TGTGCCATCACCTCCCTTCAAGGGATTGAAGCTTTCTTT CAITSLQGIEAFF
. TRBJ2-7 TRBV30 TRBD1 TGTGCCTGGAGTCGGACAGGTTTTACCTACGAGCAGTACTTC CAWSRTGFTYEQYF
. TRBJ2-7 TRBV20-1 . TGCAGTGCCTGGGACTCCTACGAGCAGTACTTC CSAWDSYEQYF
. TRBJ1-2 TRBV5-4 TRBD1 TGTGCCAGCAGCGGCCGGGACAGAAACTATGGCTACACCTTC CASSGRDRNYGYTF
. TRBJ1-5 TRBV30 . TGTGCCTGGAGTGTAACAGGTGGGGCCAATCAGCCCCAGCATTTT CAWSVTGGANQPQHF
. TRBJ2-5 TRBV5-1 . TGCGCCAGCAGCTTGGGATTGCGGACGTTCCAAGAGACCCAGTACTTC CASSLGLRTFQETQYF
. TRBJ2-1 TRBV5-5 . TGTGCCAGCAGCTTGACGGGAGCCTACAATGAGCAGTTCTTC CASSLTGAYNEQFF
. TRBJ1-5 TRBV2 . TGTGCCAGCAGTGGCCAGGGTGGCAATCAGCCCCAGCATTTT CASSGQGGNQPQHF
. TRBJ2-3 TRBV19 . TGTGCCAGTAAATGGGCAGATACGCAGTATTTT CASKWADTQYF
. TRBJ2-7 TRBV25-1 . TGTGCCAGCAGTGAACGGAGCGCCTCCTACGAGCAGTACTTC CASSERSASYEQYF
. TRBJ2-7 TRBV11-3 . TGTGCCAGCAGCTTAGAGGTCACCTACGAGCAGTACTTC CASSLEVTYEQYF
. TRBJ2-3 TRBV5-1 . TGCGCCAGCAGCCCGGGACGTGCAGGTACGCAGTATTTT CASSPGRAGTQYF
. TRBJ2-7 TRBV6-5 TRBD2 TGTGCCAGCAGCCTACTAGCGGGGGCCTCCTACGAGCAGTACTTC CASSLLAGASYEQYF
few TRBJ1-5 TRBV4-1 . TGCGCCAGCAGCCAAGGGCAGTCGGGTTTGGGCAATCAGCCCCAGCATTTT CASSQGQSGLGNQPQHF
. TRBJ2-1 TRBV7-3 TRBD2 TGTGCCAGCAGCGCGAGCGGGAGTATAAATGAGCAGTTCTTC CASSASGSINEQFF
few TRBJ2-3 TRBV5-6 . TGTGCCAGCAGCTTTTATGCCGGCCCCGCCGGTACGCAGTATTTT CASSFYAGPAGTQYF
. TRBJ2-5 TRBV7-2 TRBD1 TGTGCCAGCAGCTACCGGGACAGGGGGCGAGAGCAGTACTTC CASSYRDRGREQYF
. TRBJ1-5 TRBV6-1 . TGTGCCAGCAGTGAAGGGTTGAACAGGGACAATCAGCCCCAGCATTTT CASSEGLNRDNQPQHF
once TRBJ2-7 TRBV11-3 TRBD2 TGTGCCAGCAGCTTGGGGCAGACTAGCGGGAATGTCGGGTACGAGCAGTACTTC CASSLGQTSGNVGYEQYF
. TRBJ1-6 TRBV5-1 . TGCGCCAGCAGCTTACAGGCTTATAATTCACCCCTCCACTTT CASSLQAYNSPLHF
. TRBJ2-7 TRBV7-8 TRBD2 TGTGCCAGCAGCTTATTTAGCGGGAGCTACGAGCAGTACTTC CASSLFSGSYEQYF
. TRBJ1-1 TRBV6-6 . TGTGCCAGCAACGATCTCCTAGCCACTGAAGCTTTCTTT CASNDLLATEAFF
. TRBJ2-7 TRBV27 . TGTGCCAGCAGTTTATCTACAGGGAAGAGCAACGAGCAGTACTTC CASSLSTGKSNEQYF
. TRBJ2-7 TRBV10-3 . TGTGCCATCAGTGAAAAAAGCTACGAGCAGTACTTC CAISEKSYEQYF
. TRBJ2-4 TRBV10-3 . TGTGCCATCAGTGACGGGGGACTAGCCAAAAACATTCAGTACTTC CAISDGGLAKNIQYF
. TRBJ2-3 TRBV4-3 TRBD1 TGCGCCAGCAGCCAAGTAAAAACAGGGGATATGGCAACAGATACGCAGTATTTT CASSQVKTGDMATDTQYF
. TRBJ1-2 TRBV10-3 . TGTGCCATCAGTGAGTCGTGGGACTACTATAACTATGGCTACACCTTC CAISESWDYYNYGYTF
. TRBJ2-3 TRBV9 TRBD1 TGTGCCAGCAGCGTAGATAAAGGGGGCCGTTGGGGAGATACGCAGTATTTT CASSVDKGGRWGDTQYF
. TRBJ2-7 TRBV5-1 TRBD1 TGCGCCAGCAGCATATTAGGGACAGGTTCCTACGAGCAGTACTTC CASSILGTGSYEQYF
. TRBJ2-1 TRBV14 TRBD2 TGTGCCAGCAGCCCGGGACTAGCGGGGAACAATGAGCAGTTCTTC CASSPGLAGNNEQFF
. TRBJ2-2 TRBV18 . TGTGCCAGCTCACCACAGCGGACCCCTGGCACCGGGGAGCTGTTTTTT CASSPQRTPGTGELFF
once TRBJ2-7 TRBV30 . TGTGCCTGGAGTTCTGGGCTAGCACCGGCCCAGTACTTC CAWSSGLAPAQYF
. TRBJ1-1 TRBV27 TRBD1 TGTGCCAGCAGTCCTGACCGGGACAGGAAGAGGGCTTTCTTT CASSPDRDRKRAFF